The 5 T cell receptor beta chains below were found in one sample sequenced in a study of shared clonotypes between healthy human individuals. Profiled with immunoSEQ multiplex PCR; TCRdb holds only in-frame clones, not every one. The repertoire holds about 2.5 million clones, with 85% to 95% as singletons. Sequenced material: naive CD4+ T cells from PBMCs. Sample subset: CD45RA+ positively selected. The source is a young man in good health. Some clones in this sample may be carry-over from other donors' samples.

This clone was picked up a small number of times. This chain links TRBV6-6 with TRBJ1-5; a weak D match, TRBD1 (5 bases). Trimming took 0 bases from V and 4 from J, leaving 13 bases between them. The CDR3 runs 16 residues. The V gene's germline CDR1 is MNHNY and CDR2 SVGAGI (reference sequence). The CDR3 nucleotides read TGTGCCAGCAGTTACTCGGGACGCCTTGGGAATCAGCCCCAGCATTTT. Amino acids: CASSYSGRLGNQPQHF.

This chain joins TRBV2 and TRBJ2-1; 9 nucleotides line up with TRBD2. The V gene's germline CDR1 is SNHLY and CDR2 FYNNEI. CDR3 length: 15 residues. The J segment lost 4 bases and the V segment lost 8 bases, leaving 9 bases of the junction unmatched. This chain's CDR3 is CASLREREDYNEQFF. Here the CDR3 DNA reads TGTGCCAGCTTGAGGGAGCGGGAGGATTACAATGAGCAGTTCTTC.

V gene TRBV5-1 combines with J gene TRBJ2-1, with 7 bases lining up with TRBD1. Per the germline V gene, CDR1 is SGHRS and CDR2 is YFSETQ. V lost 3 bases, J lost 5 bases, and 2 bases stayed unmatched. The CDR3 is 13 amino acids. CDR3 bases: TGCGCCAGCAGCTCGACAGGGAACAATGAGCAGTTCTTC. Translated, it gives CASSSTGNNEQFF. The complete variable domain, with remaining parts taken from reference TRBV5-1 and TRBJ2-1, reads KAGVTQTPRYLIKTRGQQVTLSCSPISGHRSVSWYQQTPGQGLQFLFEYFSETQRNKGNFPGRFSGRQFSNSRSEMNVSTLELGDSALYLCASSSTGNNEQFFGPGTRLTVL.

The rearrangement uses TRBV7-2 and TRBJ1-5; possibly TRBD1 for D (6 bases). Trimming cost V 5 bases and J 3 bases, with 11 bases left between them. CDR3 length equals 14 residues. Germline V gene data show CDR1 as SGHTA and CDR2 as FQGNSA. The CDR3 DNA sequence: TGTGCCAGCAGCCCAACAGGGACCAATCAGCCCCAGCATTTT. It is translated as CASSPTGTNQPQHF.

Concerning this clone itself: This same CDR3 is encoded by further DNA sequences in the sample. CDR3 residues: CASSLEGNTGELFF. CDR3 in DNA: TGTGCCAGCAGCTTAGAGGGAAACACCGGGGAGCTGTTTTTT. The genes are TRBV7-3 and TRBJ2-2, with D maybe TRBD2 (5 bases). V was clipped by 2 bases and J by 2 bases, with 6 bases between them. Germline assignment: CDR1 SGHTA and CDR2 FQGTGA. The CDR3 extends over 14 amino acids.